This T cell receptor beta chain is from a study of CD8 T cells in ankylosing spondylitis. Study-level results: Ankylosing spondylitis blood appeared to be characterized by a TCR beta motif of several highly homologous variants. Reportedly, disease-linked clones are significantly enriched in ankylosing spondylitis patients' matched synovial fluid. Earlier authors reported some of these motif variants in reactive arthritis synovial fluid and blood.

CDR3 length equals 17 residues. Germline assignment: CDR1 SGHDN and CDR2 FVKESK. Trimming cost V 5 bases and J 0 bases, with 17 bases left between them. In making TCR beta libraries, quantitative 5'-RACE with molecular barcodes was used. One entry per CDR3 protein results from TCRdb running MiXCR on the 5' RACE reads. The sample records 670,000 or so distinct CDR3 sequences, 15% to 20% being singletons. With regard to this clonotype: Its antigen is not known.

This TCR was sampled from a male donor with ankylosing spondylitis. The source material was blood, either unsorted or a sorted T cell fraction (not recorded which). The V call is TRBV14, the J call TRBJ2-1; tentative D call: TRBD2 (6 bases). The DNA of the CDR3 is TGTGCCAGCAGCTTGAGGACGGGGGTGTCCTCCTACAATGAGCAGTTCTTC. It translates to CASSLRTGVSSYNEQFF.